These 32 T cell receptor beta chains share one sample of origin, sequenced in a study of T cells in localized non-small cell lung cancer. TCRdb's copy holds only in-frame clones and misses some; the assay was immunoSEQ multiplex PCR. The table has 15,000 to 20,000 clones, 89% seen once. The sample was peripheral blood, taken before any cancer treatment. These receptors were taken from a man between 40 and 75 years old with stage I lung adenocarcinoma.

This clone was seen a handful of times. V usage is TRBV6-1 and J usage is TRBJ1-5; D uncertain. There are 13 residues in the CDR3. V gave up 8 bases and J gave up 0 bases, with 8 bases separating them. Germline V gene lookup returns CDR1 MNHNS and CDR2 SASEGT. The CDR3 loop is CASDDYSNQPQHF. The CDR3 region has the DNA TGTGCCAGCGACGACTATAGCAATCAGCCCCAGCATTTT.

The chain employs TRBV15 and TRBJ2-3; TRBD2 matches 12 bases. The CDR3 loop spans 15 amino acids. Germline CDR1 LNHNV, CDR2 YYDKDF (reference sequence). The V segment lost 0 bases and the J segment 5 bases; nucleotides outside the gene matches: 0. CDR3 protein: CATSRELAGGDTQYF. The CDR3 bases are TGTGCCACCAGCAGAGAACTAGCGGGGGGAGATACGCAGTATTTT.

The rearrangement joins TRBV6-1 to TRBJ1-5, with D maybe TRBD1 (5 bases). CDR1 and CDR2 from the germline V gene are MNHNS and SASEGT. This CDR3 region has 13 residues. Trimming removed 7 bases from V and 4 bases from J, with 11 bases in between. CDR3 nucleotide sequence: TGTGCCAGCACCCAACAGGCAAATCAGCCCCAGCATTTT. Its translation: CASTQQANQPQHF.

The chain joins TRBV19 to TRBJ2-2, with D possibly matching TRBD2 (6 bases). The germline V gene has CDR1 LNHDA and CDR2 SQIVND (reference sequence). V lost 6 bases and J 4 bases, leaving 15 bases between the germline ends. CDR3 length equals 15 residues. The CDR3 is CASRSGRGGTGELFF. In DNA, the CDR3 is TGTGCCAGTAGATCCGGAAGGGGAGGCACCGGGGAGCTGTTTTTT.

The J gene is TRBJ2-3, the V gene TRBV7-9; D may be TRBD2 (6 bases). The CDR3 spans 17 residues. The germline V gene encodes CDR1 SEHNR and CDR2 FQNEAQ (reference sequence). Deletions cut 1 base from V and 1 base from J, with 15 bases between. The CDR3 sequence: CASSLGRAGSRTDTQYF. The CDR3 bases are TGTGCCAGCAGCTTAGGGAGGGCGGGGAGTCGCACAGATACGCAGTATTTT.

The chain links TRBV18 to TRBJ2-2, with 8 positions matching TRBD1. The CDR3 is 19 amino acids. With 3 bases clipped from V and 0 bases from J, the junction kept 12 bases outside the gene matches. CDR1 is KGHSH and CDR2 is LQKENI in the germline V gene. In DNA, the CDR3 is TGTGCCAGCTCACCTGACAGGGGTTTCGTAAGGTCGAACACCGGGGAGCTGTTTTTT. Translation gives CASSPDRGFVRSNTGELFF. The full variable domain, completed using reference TRBV18 and TRBJ2-2, is NAGVMQNPRHLVRRRGQEARLRCSPMKGHSHVYWYRQLPEEGLKFMVYLQKENIIDESGMPKERFSAEFPKEGPSILRIQQVVRGDSAAYFCASSPDRGFVRSNTGELFFGEGSRLTVL.

The V and J genes are TRBV6-1 and TRBJ1-6, with 7 bases lining up with TRBD1. This CDR3 comprises 15 residues. CDR1 and CDR2 (germline): MNHNS, SASEGT. V lost 5 bases and J lost 8; bases outside the gene matches: 9. The CDR3 nucleotides are TGTGCCAGCAGTTCGCACAGGGGAAACTATTCACCCCTCCACTTT. Translating gives CASSSHRGNYSPLHF.

V usage is TRBV7-8 and J usage is TRBJ2-7; no clear D. This CDR3 region has 12 residues. Germline CDR1 and CDR2: SGHVS and FQNEAQ. V gave up 1 base and J gave up 2 bases, with 3 bases separating them. CDR3 in amino acids: CASSLVTYEQYF. CDR3 in DNA: TGTGCCAGCAGCTTAGTTACCTACGAGCAGTACTTC.

This chain joins TRBV9 and TRBJ2-1; 11 positions agree with TRBD2. V lost 0 bases to trimming and J lost 6 bases; unmatched junction nucleotides: 8. This CDR3 is 17 amino acids long. The V gene's germline CDR1 is SGDLS and CDR2 YYNGEE. This CDR3 reads CASSVEVGSGRANEQFF. CDR3 nucleotide sequence: TGTGCCAGCAGCGTAGAGGTCGGTAGCGGGAGGGCCAATGAGCAGTTCTTC. The complete variable domain, with remaining parts taken from reference TRBV9 and TRBJ2-1, reads DSGVTQTPKHLITATGQRVTLRCSPRSGDLSVYWYQQSLDQGLQFLIQYYNGEERAKGNILERFSAQQFPDLHSELNLSSLELGDSALYFCASSVEVGSGRANEQFFGPGTRLTVL.

The chain uses TRBV5-1 and TRBJ2-7; D may be TRBD1 (6 bases). This CDR3 has 13 amino acids. Deletions cut 5 bases from V and 5 bases from J, with 14 bases between. CDR1 and CDR2 (germline): SGHRS, YFSETQ. The CDR3 loop reads CASRDGTTDEQYF. The CDR3 DNA reads as TGCGCCAGCAGAGACGGGACAACCGACGAGCAGTACTTC.

The chain joins TRBV5-4 to TRBJ2-1; 7 bases are a match to TRBD2. Germline V gene lookup returns CDR1 SGHNT and CDR2 YYREEE (reference sequence). Trimming took 1 base from V and 8 from J; bases not matched to a gene: 12. This CDR3 contains 16 residues. This CDR3 is CASSLPGSSGEDEQFF. CDR3 sequence (DNA): TGTGCCAGCAGCTTGCCGGGAAGCAGCGGGGAGGATGAGCAGTTCTTC.

This chain uses TRBV11-2 with TRBJ2-2; D is perhaps TRBD1 (6 bases). Germline-derived CDR1 and CDR2 are SGHAT and FQNNGV. The CDR3 runs 14 residues. Deletions cut 6 bases from V and 4 bases from J, with 12 bases between. CDR3 in amino acids: CASSYDRSTGELFF. CDR3 nucleotide sequence: TGTGCCAGCAGTTATGACAGGTCCACCGGGGAGCTGTTTTTT. The variable domain in full, with the rest retrieved from reference TRBV11-2 and TRBJ2-2, is EAGVAQSPRYKIIEKRQSVAFWCNPISGHATLYWYQQILGQGPKLLIQFQNNGVVDDSQLPKDRFSAERLKGVDSTLKIQPAKLEDSAVYLCASSYDRSTGELFFGEGSRLTVL.

V and J are TRBV4-1 and TRBJ2-2; 8 bases fit TRBD2. V trimming: 3 bases; J trimming: 0 bases; junction bases outside the gene matches: 3. There are 16 residues in the CDR3. The germline gives CDR1 MGHRA, CDR2 YSYEKL. The CDR3 nucleotides read TGCGCCAGCAGCCACACTAGCGGCGCGAACACCGGGGAGCTGTTTTTT. This encodes CASSHTSGANTGELFF.

CDR3 residues: CASSEPGALPYEQYF. CDR3 DNA: TGTGCCAGCAGCGAGCCCGGGGCCTTGCCCTACGAGCAGTACTTC. The V gene is TRBV7-2, the J gene TRBJ2-7; D could derive from TRBD1 or TRBD2 (5 bases each). V was trimmed by 5 bases and J by 2 bases, leaving 16 bases between them. CDR1 SGHTA and CDR2 FQGNSA come from the germline V gene. The CDR3 runs 15 residues.

V gene TRBV19 combines with J gene TRBJ2-2; no reliable D call. Trimming left V 6 bases short and J 2 bases short, with 4 bases between. CDR1 and CDR2 from the germline V gene are LNHDA and SQIVND (reference sequence). The CDR3 has 12 amino acids. CDR3 DNA: TGTGCCAGTAGGACCAACACCGGGGAGCTGTTTTTT. Amino acid sequence: CASRTNTGELFF. Full variable domain (rest looked up from reference TRBV19 and TRBJ2-2): DGGITQSPKYLFRKEGQNVTLSCEQNLNHDAMYWYRQDPGQGLRLIYYSQIVNDFQKGDIAEGYSVSREKKESFPLTVTSAQKNPTAFYLCASRTNTGELFFGEGSRLTVL.

V gene TRBV15 combines with J gene TRBJ2-3; maybe TRBD2 (5 bases). The CDR3 runs to 16 residues. The V and J ends lost 0 bases and 2 bases respectively, with 12 bases between them. Per germline, CDR1 LNHNV and CDR2 YYDKDF (reference sequence). The CDR3 spells CATSRDGGLNTDTQYF. The CDR3 region has the DNA TGTGCCACCAGCAGAGATGGCGGACTTAACACAGATACGCAGTATTTT.

The genes are TRBV5-6 and TRBJ1-2, with D possibly being TRBD1 (5 bases). The V end was cut by 0 bases, the J end by 3 bases, with 18 bases between. The length of the CDR3 is 17 residues. CDR1 SGHDT and CDR2 YYEEEE come from the germline V gene. In nucleotides, the CDR3 is TGTGCCAGCAGCTTGGATGCCAGGGTGGGTTCCTACTATGGCTACACCTTC. Protein: CASSLDARVGSYYGYTF.

This chain joins TRBV5-6 and TRBJ2-7; D tentatively reads TRBD1 or TRBD2 (5 bases each). Trimming cost V 4 bases and J 6 bases, with 23 bases left between them. The germline V gene has CDR1 SGHDT and CDR2 YYEEEE. This CDR3 spans 16 amino acids. In DNA, the CDR3 is TGTGCCAGCAGCCAAGACCGGGACGGAAGTCCCGGCGAGCAGTACTTC. This translates into CASSQDRDGSPGEQYF.

This chain joins TRBV19 and TRBJ2-7; the D is unclear. Deletions cut 1 base from V and 4 bases from J, with 20 bases between. The CDR3 spans 17 residues. CDR1 is LNHDA, CDR2 SQIVND, per germline (reference sequence). CDR3: CASSIGTMTGLLYEQYF. CDR3 DNA sequence: TGTGCCAGTAGTATAGGAACCATGACGGGCCTCCTATACGAGCAGTACTTC.

This clone was counted a single time. This chain connects TRBV25-1 to TRBJ2-7; the D gene is possibly TRBD2 (6 bases). The CDR3 covers 15 residues. Per germline, CDR1 MGHDK and CDR2 SYGVNS. V gave up 3 bases and J gave up 5 bases, with 17 bases separating them. The CDR3: CASSDPDSGSHEQYF. The CDR3 DNA is TGTGCCAGCAGTGATCCAGACAGCGGGTCCCACGAGCAGTACTTC.

The rearrangement links TRBV7-3 to TRBJ2-2; a possible D gene is TRBD2 (7 bases). The CDR3 extends over 15 amino acids. The germline V gene has CDR1 SGHTA and CDR2 FQGTGA. V was shortened by 5 bases and J by 8 bases, with 18 bases between the two germline ends. The CDR3 DNA reads as TGTGCCAGCAGCCAGCCGGGGGGCCGCGGAGGGGAGCTGTTTTTT. It codes for CASSQPGGRGGELFF. Supplemented by reference TRBV7-3 and TRBJ2-2, the full variable domain reads GAGVSQTPSNKVTEKGKYVELRCDPISGHTALYWYRQSLGQGPEFLIYFQGTGAADDSGLPNDRFFAVRPEGSVSTLKIQRTERGDSAVYLCASSQPGGRGGELFFGEGSRLTVL.

The rearrangement links TRBV7-2 to TRBJ2-7; maybe TRBD1 (8 bases). Germline V gene sequence: CDR1 SGHTA, CDR2 FQGNSA. Trimming stripped 5 bases from V and 6 bases from J, with 14 bases between. CDR3 length: 13 amino acids. The CDR3, as DNA: TGTGCCAGCAGCGTAAACAGGGGGGGCGAGCAGTACTTC. Translated, it gives CASSVNRGGEQYF.

V usage is TRBV29-1 and J usage is TRBJ2-2; 7 bases line up with TRBD1. CDR1 is SQVTM, CDR2 ANQGSEA, per germline. V shed 6 bases, J shed 4 bases, and the junction held 5 bases outside the gene matches. This CDR3 is 13 amino acids long. In nucleotides, the CDR3 is TGCAGCGTCGCAAGGGGGCGCACCGGGGAGCTGTTTTTT. Translating it yields CSVARGRTGELFF.

The chain has TRBV5-1 and TRBJ1-2, with a possible D match to TRBD1 (5 bases). The CDR3 is 15 residues long. Trimming removed 1 base from V and 0 bases from J, with 10 bases in between. CDR1 SGHRS and CDR2 YFSETQ come from the germline V gene. The CDR3 coding sequence is TGCGCCAGCAGCTTGTGGGGCGAAGCTAACTATGGCTACACCTTC. This translates into CASSLWGEANYGYTF. Based on the CDR3 plus reference TRBV5-1 and TRBJ1-2, the full variable domain is KAGVTQTPRYLIKTRGQQVTLSCSPISGHRSVSWYQQTPGQGLQFLFEYFSETQRNKGNFPGRFSGRQFSNSRSEMNVSTLELGDSALYLCASSLWGEANYGYTFGSGTRLTVV.

The rearrangement uses TRBV30 and TRBJ2-7; D is unclear. Germline V gives CDR1 GTSNPN, CDR2 SVGIG (reference sequence). Deletions cut 0 bases from V and 3 bases from J, with 9 bases between. The CDR3 length is 13 residues. For the CDR3, the DNA is TGTGCCTGGAGTGTAATGAAAAACTACGAGCAGTACTTC. Its protein product is CAWSVMKNYEQYF.

This chain uses TRBV6-5 with TRBJ2-7; possible D gene TRBD2, 5 bases. Deletions cut 2 bases from V and 4 bases from J, with 9 bases between. This CDR3 region has 13 residues. The germline V gene encodes CDR1 MNHEY and CDR2 SVGAGI. The CDR3 sequence is CASSYRELYEQYF. CDR3 sequence (DNA): TGTGCCAGCAGTTACAGGGAGCTATACGAGCAGTACTTC.

The chain carries TRBV5-1 and TRBJ2-1, with TRBD2 matching over 7 bases. From germline, CDR1 is SGHRS and CDR2 YFSETQ. Trimming took 0 bases from V and 1 from J; bases not matched to a gene: 4. This CDR3 has 16 amino acids. CDR3 DNA sequence: TGCGCCAGCAGCTTGGACGGGAGGAAGTCCTACAATGAGCAGTTCTTC. Its translation: CASSLDGRKSYNEQFF. Variable domain in full (rest from reference TRBV5-1 and TRBJ2-1): KAGVTQTPRYLIKTRGQQVTLSCSPISGHRSVSWYQQTPGQGLQFLFEYFSETQRNKGNFPGRFSGRQFSNSRSEMNVSTLELGDSALYLCASSLDGRKSYNEQFFGPGTRLTVL.

This chain uses TRBV5-5 with TRBJ2-7; D not certain. The germline CDR1 and CDR2 sequences are SGHKS and YYEKEE (reference sequence). Between the trimmed V and J ends, which lost 0 bases and 3 bases, there was a span of 4 bases. This CDR3 region has 12 residues. CDR3 DNA: TGTGCCAGCAGCTTGGATGGCTACGAGCAGTACTTC. Translation: CASSLDGYEQYF.

Details on this clone: This sample includes further DNA sequences coding for the same CDR3. The chain combines TRBV29-1 with TRBJ1-1; D unresolved. Trimming shortened V by 6 bases and J by 1 base, and 6 bases separated the two germline ends. This CDR3 spans 11 amino acids. Looked up from germline, CDR1 is SQVTM and CDR2 is ANQGSEA. The CDR3 protein is CSVEGNTEAFF. The CDR3, as DNA: TGCAGCGTCGAGGGGAACACTGAAGCTTTCTTT. The variable domain in full, completed from reference TRBV29-1 and TRBJ1-1, reads SAVISQKPSRDICQRGTSLTIQCQVDSQVTMMFWYRQQPGQSLTLIATANQGSEATYESGFVIDKFPISRPNLTFSTLTVSNMSPEDSSIYLCSVEGNTEAFFGQGTRLTVV.

In its sample, this clone was seen once. Germline and junction disagree at one end, which may indicate a read error. The gene calls are TRBV6-1 and TRBJ1-5; D remains unclear. This CDR3 comprises 13 residues. Germline CDR1 is MNHNS and CDR2 is SASEGT. CDR3 sequence (DNA): TGTGCCAGCGGGAGGGATAGCAATCATCCCCAGCATTTT. Translation: CASGRDSNHPQHF.

CDR3 sequence: CAWSVEGLATSTDTQYF. CDR3 DNA: TGTGCCTGGAGTGTAGAGGGGCTTGCGACTAGCACAGATACGCAGTATTTT. The rearrangement uses TRBV30 and TRBJ2-3; the D call may be TRBD1 or TRBD2 (5 bases each). Trimming shortened V by 0 bases and J by 0 bases, and 16 bases separated the two germline ends. This CDR3 contains 17 residues. Germline CDR1 GTSNPN, CDR2 SVGIG (reference sequence).

This clone was counted a single time. The chain has TRBV30 and TRBJ2-3; D remains ambiguous. The CDR3 spans 12 residues. The V end lost 0 bases, the J end lost 7 bases, and 8 bases lay between the germline ends. Looked up from germline, CDR1 is GTSNPN and CDR2 is SVGIG (reference sequence). CDR3 residues: CAWSVLGNTQYF. The CDR3 DNA follows: TGTGCCTGGAGTGTACTTGGGAATACGCAGTATTTT.